Listed below are T cell receptor beta chains from one sample, sequenced in a study of CD8 T cells in ankylosing spondylitis. TCRdb re-analysed the 5' RACE reads in MiXCR, keeping a single row per CDR3 protein. The sample consists of roughly 230,000 distinct CDR3 sequences, 8% to 11% of them appearing once. Sequences were obtained from blood, either unsorted or a sorted T cell fraction (not recorded which). The receptors stem from a male donor with ankylosing spondylitis or in good health (not recorded which). Each CDR3 is given without its conserved first and last residue. D genes are given only for firm matches.

TRBV7-7,TRBJ2-1,.,ASSLNPSYNEQF
TRBV27,TRBJ2-1,.,ASSLSTLGYNEQF
TRBV7-9,TRBJ2-1,.,ASSLESGSLNEQF
TRBV4-2,TRBJ2-3,TRBD1,ASSQGRGTGPPDTQY
TRBV12-3/TRBV12-4,TRBJ1-5,.,ASSFGGLESNQPQH
TRBV5-1,TRBJ2-7,.,ASSLEGPATYEQY
TRBV20-1,TRBJ1-2,.,SARREKSGYT
TRBV12-3/TRBV12-4,TRBJ2-1,.,ASSLTQGLGEQF
TRBV5-1,TRBJ2-2,TRBD2,ASSLQGLATGELF
TRBV30,TRBJ2-5,.,AWSKGMRETQY
TRBV20-1,TRBJ2-2,TRBD1,SARGQGGVTGELF
TRBV5-1,TRBJ1-2,TRBD1,ASSLDPGQGAYGYT
TRBV12-3/TRBV12-4,TRBJ2-5,TRBD1,ASTPTDRVRKTQY
TRBV7-2,TRBJ2-1,TRBD1,ASSADRGVYNEQF
TRBV5-1,TRBJ1-3,.,ASGKDGDGNTIY
TRBV18,TRBJ2-1,.,ASSLAGPGSYNEQF
TRBV30,TRBJ2-3,.,ARSVAVVDTQY
TRBV3-1,TRBJ2-1,TRBD2,ASSLPSGSSYNEQF
TRBV5-1,TRBJ2-3,TRBD2,ASSDFSSGPIKDTQY
TRBV6-1,TRBJ2-1,TRBD1,ASSEGRQGALKEQF
TRBV12-3/TRBV12-4,TRBJ1-2,TRBD1,ASSLGGQYYGYT
TRBV3-1,TRBJ2-7,TRBD1,ASSQYGTTGGFYEQY
TRBV5-1,TRBJ2-1,TRBD1,ASSFAAGQGINEQF
TRBV25-1,TRBJ2-5,.,ASSELWQGGETQY
TRBV20-1,TRBJ2-1,.,SARDGADPYNEQF
TRBV6-5,TRBJ1-4,.,ASSYRGVNEKLF
TRBV7-9,TRBJ2-5,.,ASSSVAGDETQY
TRBV19,TRBJ2-5,.,ASSARRGETQY
TRBV30,TRBJ1-1,.,AWSPGAGMNTEAF
TRBV7-9,TRBJ2-3,TRBD2,ASSLPAGSTDTQY
TRBV5-1,TRBJ2-5,TRBD2,ASRAGLAGETQY